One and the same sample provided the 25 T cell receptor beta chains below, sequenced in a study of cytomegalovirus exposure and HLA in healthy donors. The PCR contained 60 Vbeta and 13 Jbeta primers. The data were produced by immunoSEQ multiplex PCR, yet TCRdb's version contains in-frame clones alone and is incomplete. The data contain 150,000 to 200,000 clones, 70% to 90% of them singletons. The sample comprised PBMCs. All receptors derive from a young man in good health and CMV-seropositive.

The CDR3 nucleotides read TGTGCCACCAGCAGAGCTCCGCGGGATGGCTACACCTTC. This gives the protein CATSRAPRDGYTF. V usage is TRBV15 and J usage is TRBJ1-2; D gene unclear. V was clipped by 1 base and J by 6 bases, with 9 bases between them. CDR3 length equals 13 residues. The germline V gene has CDR1 LNHNV and CDR2 YYDKDF (reference sequence).

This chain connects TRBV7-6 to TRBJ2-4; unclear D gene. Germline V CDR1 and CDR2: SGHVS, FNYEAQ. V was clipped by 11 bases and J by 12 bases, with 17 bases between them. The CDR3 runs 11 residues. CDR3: CAARSSHSQYF. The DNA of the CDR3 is TGTGCCGCCCGGTCCTCTCACAGTCAGTACTTC.

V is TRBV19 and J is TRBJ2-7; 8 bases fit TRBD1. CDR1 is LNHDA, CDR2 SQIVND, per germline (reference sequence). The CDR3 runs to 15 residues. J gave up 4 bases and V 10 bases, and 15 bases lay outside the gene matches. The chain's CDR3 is CATASGQGYGYEQYF. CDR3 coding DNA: TGTGCCACCGCGTCAGGACAGGGCTACGGGTACGAGCAGTACTTC.

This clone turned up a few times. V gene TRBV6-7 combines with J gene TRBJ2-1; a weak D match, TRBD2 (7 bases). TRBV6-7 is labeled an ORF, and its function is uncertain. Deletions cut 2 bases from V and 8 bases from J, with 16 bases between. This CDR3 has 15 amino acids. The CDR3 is CASSYVGGHAYEQFF. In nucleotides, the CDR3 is TGTGCCAGCAGTTACGTGGGGGGGCACGCGTATGAGCAGTTCTTC.

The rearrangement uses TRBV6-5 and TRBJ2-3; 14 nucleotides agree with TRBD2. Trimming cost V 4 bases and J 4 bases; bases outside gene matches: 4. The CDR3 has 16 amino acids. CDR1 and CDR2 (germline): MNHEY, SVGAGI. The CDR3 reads CASSSLGLAGADTQYF. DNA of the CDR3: TGTGCCAGCAGTTCCCTGGGACTAGCGGGGGCAGATACGCAGTATTTT.

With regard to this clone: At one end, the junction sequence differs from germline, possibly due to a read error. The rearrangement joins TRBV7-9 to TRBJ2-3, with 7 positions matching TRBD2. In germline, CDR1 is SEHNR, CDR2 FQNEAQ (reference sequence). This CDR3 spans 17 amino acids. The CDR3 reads CSSPRGTTMTSTDTQYF. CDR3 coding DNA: TGTTCCAGCCCGCGGGGGACGACGATGACTAGCACAGATACGCAGTATTTT.

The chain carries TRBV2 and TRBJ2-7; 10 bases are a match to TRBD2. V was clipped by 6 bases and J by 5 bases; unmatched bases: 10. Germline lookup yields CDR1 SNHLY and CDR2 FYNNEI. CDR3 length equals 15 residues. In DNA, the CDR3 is TGTGCCAGCAGCTTAGCGGGGGGAACGTCCCACGAGCAGTACTTC. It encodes CASSLAGGTSHEQYF.

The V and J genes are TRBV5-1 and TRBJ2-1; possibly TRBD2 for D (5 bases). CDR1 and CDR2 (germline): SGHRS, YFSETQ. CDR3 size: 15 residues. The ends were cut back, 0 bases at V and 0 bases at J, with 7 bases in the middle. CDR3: CASSLGGYSYNEQFF. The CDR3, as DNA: TGCGCCAGCAGCTTGGGAGGGTACTCCTACAATGAGCAGTTCTTC. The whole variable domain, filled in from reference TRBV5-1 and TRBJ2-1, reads KAGVTQTPRYLIKTRGQQVTLSCSPISGHRSVSWYQQTPGQGLQFLFEYFSETQRNKGNFPGRFSGRQFSNSRSEMNVSTLELGDSALYLCASSLGGYSYNEQFFGPGTRLTVL.

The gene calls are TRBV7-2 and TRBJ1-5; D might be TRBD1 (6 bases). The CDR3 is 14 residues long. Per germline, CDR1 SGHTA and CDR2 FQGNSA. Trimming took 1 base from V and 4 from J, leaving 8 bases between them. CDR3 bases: TGTGCCAGCAGCTTAGGGGGGCTTAATCAGCCCCAGCATTTT. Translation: CASSLGGLNQPQHF.

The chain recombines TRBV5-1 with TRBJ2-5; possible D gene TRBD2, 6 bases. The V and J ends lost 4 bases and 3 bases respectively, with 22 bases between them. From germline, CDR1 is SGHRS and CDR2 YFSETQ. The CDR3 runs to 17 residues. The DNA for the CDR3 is TGCGCCAGCAGCCAAAGGACTACCGGGGCTGGGGAAGAGACCCAGTACTTC. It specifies CASSQRTTGAGEETQYF.

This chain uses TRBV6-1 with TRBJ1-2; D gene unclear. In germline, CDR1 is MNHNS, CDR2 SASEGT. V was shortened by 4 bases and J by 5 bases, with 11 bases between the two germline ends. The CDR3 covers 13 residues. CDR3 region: CASSAEAGYGYTF. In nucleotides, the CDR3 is TGTGCCAGCAGTGCGGAGGCCGGATATGGCTACACCTTC.

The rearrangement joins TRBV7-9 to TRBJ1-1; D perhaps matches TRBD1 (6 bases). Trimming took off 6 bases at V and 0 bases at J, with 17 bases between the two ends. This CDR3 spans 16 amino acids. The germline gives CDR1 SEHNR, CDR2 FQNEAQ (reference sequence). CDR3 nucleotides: TGTGCCAGCAGTTTCCGACAGGACCGACTGAACACTGAAGCTTTCTTT. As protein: CASSFRQDRLNTEAFF.

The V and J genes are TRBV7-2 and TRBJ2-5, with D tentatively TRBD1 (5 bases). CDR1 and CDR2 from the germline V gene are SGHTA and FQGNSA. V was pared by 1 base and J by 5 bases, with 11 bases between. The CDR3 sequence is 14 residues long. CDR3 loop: CASSLERGGETQYF. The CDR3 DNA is TGTGCCAGCAGCTTAGAAAGGGGTGGTGAGACCCAGTACTTC.

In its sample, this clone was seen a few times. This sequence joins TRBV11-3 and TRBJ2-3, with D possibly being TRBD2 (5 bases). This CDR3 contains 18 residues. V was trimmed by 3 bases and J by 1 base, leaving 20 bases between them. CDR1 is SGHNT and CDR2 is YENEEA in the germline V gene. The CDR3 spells CASSFLYLGLRGTDTQYF. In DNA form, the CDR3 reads TGTGCCAGCAGCTTCCTTTATCTAGGACTGCGTGGCACAGATACGCAGTATTTT.

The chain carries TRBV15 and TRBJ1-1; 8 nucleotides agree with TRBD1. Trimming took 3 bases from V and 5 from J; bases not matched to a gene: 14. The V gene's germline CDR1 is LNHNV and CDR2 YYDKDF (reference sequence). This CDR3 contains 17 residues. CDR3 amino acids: CATSSVPGQGPKTEAFF. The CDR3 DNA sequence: TGTGCCACCAGCAGCGTCCCTGGACAGGGTCCGAAAACTGAAGCTTTCTTT.

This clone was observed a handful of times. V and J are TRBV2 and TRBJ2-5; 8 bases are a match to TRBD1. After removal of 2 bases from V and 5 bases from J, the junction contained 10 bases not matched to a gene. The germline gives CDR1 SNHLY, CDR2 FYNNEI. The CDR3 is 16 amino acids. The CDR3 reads CASSEPATGVEETQYF. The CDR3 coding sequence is TGTGCCAGCAGTGAACCGGCGACAGGGGTAGAGGAGACCCAGTACTTC.

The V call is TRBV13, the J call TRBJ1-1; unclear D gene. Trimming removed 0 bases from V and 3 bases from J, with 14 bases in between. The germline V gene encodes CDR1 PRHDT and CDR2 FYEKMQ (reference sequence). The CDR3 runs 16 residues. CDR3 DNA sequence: TGTGCCAGCAGCTTAGGGGAGGGATTGGGGTACACTGAAGCTTTCTTT. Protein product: CASSLGEGLGYTEAFF.

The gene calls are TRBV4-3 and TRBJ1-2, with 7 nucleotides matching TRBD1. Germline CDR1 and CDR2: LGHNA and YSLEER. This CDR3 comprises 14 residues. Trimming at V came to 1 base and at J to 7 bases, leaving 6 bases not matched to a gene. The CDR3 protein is CASSQVQGLGGYTF. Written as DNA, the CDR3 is TGCGCCAGCAGCCAAGTACAGGGGCTCGGTGGCTACACCTTC.

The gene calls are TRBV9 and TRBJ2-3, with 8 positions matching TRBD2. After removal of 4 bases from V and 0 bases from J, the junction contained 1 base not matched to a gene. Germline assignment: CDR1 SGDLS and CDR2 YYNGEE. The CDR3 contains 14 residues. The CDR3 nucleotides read TGTGCCAGCAGCAGGACTAGCAGCACAGATACGCAGTATTTT. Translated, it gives CASSRTSSTDTQYF. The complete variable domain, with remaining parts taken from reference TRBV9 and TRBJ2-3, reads DSGVTQTPKHLITATGQRVTLRCSPRSGDLSVYWYQQSLDQGLQFLIQYYNGEERAKGNILERFSAQQFPDLHSELNLSSLELGDSALYFCASSRTSSTDTQYFGPGTRLTVL.

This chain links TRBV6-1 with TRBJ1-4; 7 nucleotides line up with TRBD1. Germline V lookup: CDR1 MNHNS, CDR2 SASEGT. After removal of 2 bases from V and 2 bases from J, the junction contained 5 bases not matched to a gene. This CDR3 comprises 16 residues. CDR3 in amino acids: CASSEIQGWTNEKLFF. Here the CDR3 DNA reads TGTGCCAGCAGTGAAATACAGGGGTGGACTAATGAAAAACTGTTTTTT.

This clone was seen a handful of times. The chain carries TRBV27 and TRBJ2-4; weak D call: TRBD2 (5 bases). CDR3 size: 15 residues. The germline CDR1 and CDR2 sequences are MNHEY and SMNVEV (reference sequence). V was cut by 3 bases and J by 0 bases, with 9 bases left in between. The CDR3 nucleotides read TGTGCCAGCAGTTTGATCGGACTAGCCAAAAACATTCAGTACTTC. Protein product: CASSLIGLAKNIQYF.

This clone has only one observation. The CDR3 is CASSPGTSGVLEQFF. The CDR3 DNA is TGTGCCAGCAGCCCCGGGACTAGCGGGGTGTTGGAGCAGTTCTTC. The V gene is TRBV7-2, the J gene TRBJ2-1; TRBD2 matches at 13 bases. This CDR3 is 15 amino acids long. Trimming removed 5 bases from V and 10 bases from J; junction bases left unmatched: 8. In germline, CDR1 is SGHTA, CDR2 FQGNSA.

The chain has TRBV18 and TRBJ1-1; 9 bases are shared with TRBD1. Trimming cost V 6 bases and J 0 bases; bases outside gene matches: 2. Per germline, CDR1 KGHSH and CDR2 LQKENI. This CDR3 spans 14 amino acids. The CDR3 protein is CASSRTGVNTEAFF. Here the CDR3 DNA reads TGTGCCAGCTCCCGGACAGGGGTGAACACTGAAGCTTTCTTT.

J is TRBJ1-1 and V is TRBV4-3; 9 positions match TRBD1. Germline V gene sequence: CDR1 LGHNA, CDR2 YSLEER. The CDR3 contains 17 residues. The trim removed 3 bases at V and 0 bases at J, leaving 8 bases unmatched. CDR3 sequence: CASSQAGTGRMNTEAFF. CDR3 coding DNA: TGCGCCAGCAGCCAGGCCGGGACAGGGCGGATGAACACTGAAGCTTTCTTT.

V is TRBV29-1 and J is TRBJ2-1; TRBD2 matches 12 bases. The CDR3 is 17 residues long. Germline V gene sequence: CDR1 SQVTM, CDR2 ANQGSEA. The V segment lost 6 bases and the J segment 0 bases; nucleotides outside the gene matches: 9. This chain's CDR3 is CSVGLAGSLSSYNEQFF. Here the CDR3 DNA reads TGCAGCGTGGGACTAGCGGGTTCCCTGAGCTCCTACAATGAGCAGTTCTTC.